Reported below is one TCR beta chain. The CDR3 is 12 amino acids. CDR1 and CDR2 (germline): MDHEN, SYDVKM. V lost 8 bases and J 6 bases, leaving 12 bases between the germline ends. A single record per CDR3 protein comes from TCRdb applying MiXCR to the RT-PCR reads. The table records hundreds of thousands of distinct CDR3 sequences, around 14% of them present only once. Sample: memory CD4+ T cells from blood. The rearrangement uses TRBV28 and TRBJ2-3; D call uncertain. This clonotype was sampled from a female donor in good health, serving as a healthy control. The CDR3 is CASYFKRDTQYF. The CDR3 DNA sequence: TGTGCCAGCTACTTTAAAAGGGATACGCAGTATTTT.